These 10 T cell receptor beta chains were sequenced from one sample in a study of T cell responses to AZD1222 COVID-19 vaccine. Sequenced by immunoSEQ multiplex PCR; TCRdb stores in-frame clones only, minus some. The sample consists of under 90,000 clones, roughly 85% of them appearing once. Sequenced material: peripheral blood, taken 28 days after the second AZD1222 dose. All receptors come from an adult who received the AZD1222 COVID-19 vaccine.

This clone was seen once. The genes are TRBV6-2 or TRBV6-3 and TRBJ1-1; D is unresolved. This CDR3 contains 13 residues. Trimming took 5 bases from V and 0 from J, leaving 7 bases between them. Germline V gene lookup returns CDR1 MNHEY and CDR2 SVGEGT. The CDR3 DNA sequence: TGTGCCAGCAGTAACGGAATGAACACTGAAGCTTTCTTT. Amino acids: CASSNGMNTEAFF.

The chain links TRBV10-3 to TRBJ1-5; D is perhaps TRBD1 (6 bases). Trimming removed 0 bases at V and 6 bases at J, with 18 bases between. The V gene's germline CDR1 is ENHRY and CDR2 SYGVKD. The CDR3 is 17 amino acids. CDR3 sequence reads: CAISESPGARKGQPQHF. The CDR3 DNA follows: TGTGCCATCAGTGAGTCGCCGGGGGCGCGGAAAGGTCAGCCCCAGCATTTT.

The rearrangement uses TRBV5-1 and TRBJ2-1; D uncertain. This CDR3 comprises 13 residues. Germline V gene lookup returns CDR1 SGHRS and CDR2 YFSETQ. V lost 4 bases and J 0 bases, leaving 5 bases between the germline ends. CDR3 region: CASSPISYNEQFF. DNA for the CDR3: TGCGCCAGCAGCCCGATCTCCTACAATGAGCAGTTCTTC.

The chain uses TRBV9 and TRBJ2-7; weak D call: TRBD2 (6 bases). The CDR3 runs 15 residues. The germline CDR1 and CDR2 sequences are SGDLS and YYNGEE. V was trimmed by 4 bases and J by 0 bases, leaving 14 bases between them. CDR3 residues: CASSPGDFPSYEQYF. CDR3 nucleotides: TGTGCCAGCAGCCCGGGGGACTTTCCCTCCTACGAGCAGTACTTC.

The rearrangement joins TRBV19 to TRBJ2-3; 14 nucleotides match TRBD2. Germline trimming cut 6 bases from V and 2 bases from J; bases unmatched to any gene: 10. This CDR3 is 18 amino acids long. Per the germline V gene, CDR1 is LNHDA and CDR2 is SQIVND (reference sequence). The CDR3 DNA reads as TGTGCCAGTAGGGCAGGGACTAGCGGGAGTTACATCACAGATACGCAGTATTTT. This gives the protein CASRAGTSGSYITDTQYF.

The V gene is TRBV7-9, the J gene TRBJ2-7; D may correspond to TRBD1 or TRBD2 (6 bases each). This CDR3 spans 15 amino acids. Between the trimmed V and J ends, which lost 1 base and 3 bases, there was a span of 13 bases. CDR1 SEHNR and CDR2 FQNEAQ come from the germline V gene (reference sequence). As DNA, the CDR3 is TGTGCCAGCAGCTTAGAAGGGGGTAGCGGCTACGAGCAGTACTTC. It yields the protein CASSLEGGSGYEQYF.

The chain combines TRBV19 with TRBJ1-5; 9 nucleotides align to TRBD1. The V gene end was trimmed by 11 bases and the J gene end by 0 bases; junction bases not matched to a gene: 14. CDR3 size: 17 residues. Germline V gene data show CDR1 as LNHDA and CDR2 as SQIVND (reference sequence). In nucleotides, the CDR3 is TGTGCCGGTGGCGGACAGGGGAGAGGGAGTAGCAATCAGCCCCAGCATTTT. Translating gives CAGGGQGRGSSNQPQHF.

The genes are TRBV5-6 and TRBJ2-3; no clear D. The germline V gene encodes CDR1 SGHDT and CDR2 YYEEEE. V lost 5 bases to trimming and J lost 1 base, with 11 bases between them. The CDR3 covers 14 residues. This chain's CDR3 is CASSRPIRTDTQYF. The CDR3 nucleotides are TGTGCCAGCAGTCGACCTATTCGCACAGATACGCAGTATTTT.

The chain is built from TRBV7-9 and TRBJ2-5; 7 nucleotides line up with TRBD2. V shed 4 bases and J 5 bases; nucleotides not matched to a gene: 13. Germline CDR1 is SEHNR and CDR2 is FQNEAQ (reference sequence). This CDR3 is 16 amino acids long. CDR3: CASSSEGGSIGETQYF. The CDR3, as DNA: TGTGCCAGCAGCTCGGAGGGCGGGAGCATCGGGGAGACCCAGTACTTC.

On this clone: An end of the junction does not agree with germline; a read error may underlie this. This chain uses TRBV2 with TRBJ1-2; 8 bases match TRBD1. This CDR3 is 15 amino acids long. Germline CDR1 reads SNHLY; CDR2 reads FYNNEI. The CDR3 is CASREGTGPSYGYTF. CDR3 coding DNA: TGTGCCAGCAGGGAAGGGACAGGCCCTTCATATGGCTACACCTTC.